These 31 T cell receptor beta chains originate from one sample sequenced in a study of control samples from healthy donors and cancer patients. Measured with immunoSEQ multiplex PCR; TCRdb has only the in-frame clones, and not every one. The sample has about 120,000 clones; roughly nine tenths are singletons. Sequencing input: blood. The receptors were gathered from a woman aged 18-30 years in good health.

This clone was observed a single time. J is TRBJ2-3 and V is TRBV18; 8 positions match TRBD1. This CDR3 has 15 residues. The trim removed 5 bases at V and 5 bases at J, leaving 9 bases unmatched. Germline V gene data show CDR1 as KGHSH and CDR2 as LQKENI. The CDR3 spells CASSTLTTGVDTQYF. The CDR3 bases are TGTGCCAGCTCAACTTTGACGACAGGGGTAGATACGCAGTATTTT.

The chain recombines TRBV7-2 with TRBJ2-2; 7 nucleotides line up with TRBD1. In germline, CDR1 is SGHTA, CDR2 FQGNSA. The CDR3 extends over 16 amino acids. Losses at the gene ends were 2 bases for V and 5 bases for J; bases not matched to a gene: 8. Here the CDR3 DNA reads TGTGCCAGCAGCTTACTGGGACAGACAAATACCGGGGAGCTGTTTTTT. Amino acids: CASSLLGQTNTGELFF.

J is TRBJ2-7 and V is TRBV27; maybe TRBD1 (6 bases). Trimming removed 8 bases at V and 3 bases at J, with 20 bases between. The CDR3 is 15 amino acids. Looked up from germline, CDR1 is MNHEY and CDR2 is SMNVEV (reference sequence). The chain's CDR3 is CASGSRRDTYYEQYF. The CDR3 DNA reads as TGTGCCAGCGGATCCCGCCGGGACACATACTACGAGCAGTACTTC.

This clone was observed once. This chain joins TRBV3-1 (or the pseudogene TRBV3-2) and TRBJ1-1, with TRBD1 matching over 7 bases. J was trimmed by 1 base and V by 4 bases; bases with no gene match: 6. This CDR3 is 15 amino acids long. CDR1 is LGHDT, CDR2 YNNKEL, per germline (reference sequence). CDR3 loop: CASSPRGTPNTEAFF. The CDR3 DNA reads as TGTGCCAGCAGCCCCAGGGGGACACCGAACACTGAAGCTTTCTTT.

The V call is TRBV5-6, the J call TRBJ2-7; D is uncertain. V was cut by 1 base and J by 1 base, with 6 bases left in between. Per the germline V gene, CDR1 is SGHDT and CDR2 is YYEEEE. CDR3 length: 13 amino acids. CDR3 amino acids: CASSLLRSYEQYF. CDR3 DNA: TGTGCCAGCAGCTTGTTGCGATCCTACGAGCAGTACTTC.

CDR3 DNA sequence: TGTGCCAGCAGAAGAGGCTGGGACACCGGGGAGCTGTTTTTT. Its translation is CASRRGWDTGELFF. The chain links TRBV11-1 to TRBJ2-2; no definite D call. Germline V gene data show CDR1 as SGHAT and CDR2 as FQDESV (reference sequence). The V end was cut by 6 bases, the J end by 3 bases, with 11 bases between. The CDR3 extends over 14 amino acids. Looking up the rest from reference TRBV11-1 and TRBJ2-2 gives the full variable domain: EAEVAQSPRYKITEKSQAVAFWCDPISGHATLYWYRQILGQGPELLVQFQDESVVDDSQLPKDRFSAERLKGVDSTLKIQPAELGDSAMYLCASRRGWDTGELFFGEGSRLTVL.

The CDR3 is CASSFGQGALGYTF. The CDR3 coding sequence is TGTGCCAGCAGTTTTGGACAGGGGGCCCTAGGCTACACCTTC. The rearrangement links TRBV28 to TRBJ1-2, with TRBD1 matching over 11 bases. Germline-derived CDR1 and CDR2 are MDHEN and SYDVKM. The trim removed 3 bases at V and 8 bases at J, leaving 5 bases unmatched. The CDR3 covers 14 residues.

The V call is TRBV18, the J call TRBJ2-7; the D is unclear. The germline V gene encodes CDR1 KGHSH and CDR2 LQKENI. Trimming left V 5 bases short and J 5 bases short, with 10 bases between. This CDR3 has 12 residues. The DNA of the CDR3 is TGTGCCAGCTCAGGGTGGCGGAACGAGCAGTACTTC. The encoded protein is CASSGWRNEQYF.

The chain is built from TRBV18 and TRBJ1-2; D is unclear. The CDR3 spans 12 residues. Trimming shortened V by 3 bases and J by 8 bases, and 10 bases separated the two germline ends. Germline V CDR1 and CDR2: KGHSH, LQKENI. The CDR3 DNA reads TGTGCCAGCTCACCCAGCGCAGACGGCTACACCTTC. This gives the protein CASSPSADGYTF.

This clone was counted a few times. This sequence joins TRBV11-1 and TRBJ2-7; no clear D gene. CDR3 size: 13 residues. V was pared by 4 bases and J by 1 base, with 8 bases between. Germline V CDR1 and CDR2: SGHAT, FQDESV (reference sequence). CDR3 nucleotides: TGTGCCAGCAGCTACGCTACGTCCTACGAGCAGTACTTC. Amino acids: CASSYATSYEQYF. The whole variable domain, filled in from reference TRBV11-1 and TRBJ2-7, reads EAEVAQSPRYKITEKSQAVAFWCDPISGHATLYWYRQILGQGPELLVQFQDESVVDDSQLPKDRFSAERLKGVDSTLKIQPAELGDSAMYLCASSYATSYEQYFGPGTRLTVT.

The V and J genes are TRBV7-2 and TRBJ2-7; a possible D gene is TRBD1 (5 bases). Between the trimmed V and J ends, which lost 2 bases and 7 bases, there was a span of 12 bases. The CDR3 loop spans 13 amino acids. Looked up from germline, CDR1 is SGHTA and CDR2 is FQGNSA. The CDR3 DNA reads as TGTGCCAGCAGCTTAAGGGCTAGGACAGAGCAGTACTTC. Translation: CASSLRARTEQYF.

This chain joins TRBV7-2 and TRBJ1-2; D is possibly TRBD1 (6 bases). Looked up from germline, CDR1 is SGHTA and CDR2 is FQGNSA. The CDR3 sequence is 18 residues long. Trimming pared 2 bases from V and 1 base from J, leaving 20 bases between. The CDR3, as DNA: TGTGCCAGCAGCTTACAGACAGGACAAATTAGGGATAACTATGGCTACACCTTC. This sequence encodes CASSLQTGQIRDNYGYTF.

J is TRBJ2-1 and V is TRBV5-1; D is unresolved. Germline CDR1 and CDR2: SGHRS and YFSETQ. This CDR3 has 15 residues. Trimming took off 0 bases at V and 0 bases at J, with 7 bases between the two ends. CDR3 protein: CASSLAPGSYNEQFF. DNA for the CDR3: TGCGCCAGCAGCTTGGCTCCCGGCTCCTACAATGAGCAGTTCTTC.

For this clone: The sample carries other DNA sequences with the same CDR3. The V call is TRBV20-1, the J call TRBJ2-5; no clear D gene. Deletions cut 2 bases from V and 3 bases from J, with 1 base between. The germline gives CDR1 DFQATT, CDR2 SNEGSKA (reference sequence). This CDR3 contains 10 residues. The chain's CDR3 is CSARKETQYF. CDR3 in DNA: TGCAGTGCTAGAAAAGAGACCCAGTACTTC.

The chain has TRBV24-1 and TRBJ1-5; D is unresolved. V was cut by 0 bases and J by 1 base, with 6 bases left in between. CDR3 length equals 15 residues. Germline CDR1 and CDR2: KGHDR and SFDVKD. The CDR3 here is CATSDLGRSNQPQHF. As DNA, the CDR3 is TGTGCCACCAGTGATTTGGGACGGAGCAATCAGCCCCAGCATTTT.

V is TRBV28 and J is TRBJ1-3, with TRBD1 as a possible D gene (6 bases). CDR1 and CDR2 from the germline V gene are MDHEN and SYDVKM. The CDR3 extends over 17 amino acids. V was trimmed by 5 bases and J by 2 bases, leaving 19 bases between them. The CDR3 loop reads CASSPGASWPTGNTIYF. The CDR3 region has the DNA TGTGCCAGCAGTCCAGGGGCCTCCTGGCCCACTGGAAACACCATATATTTT. The variable domain in full, completed from reference TRBV28 and TRBJ1-3, reads DVKVTQSSRYLVKRTGEKVFLECVQDMDHENMFWYRQDPGLGLRLIYFSYDVKMKEKGDIPEGYSVSREKKERFSLILESASTNQTSMYLCASSPGASWPTGNTIYFGEGSWLTVV.

This chain uses TRBV7-9 with TRBJ1-2; a possible D gene is TRBD1 (5 bases). V lost 5 bases and J 6 bases, leaving 16 bases between the germline ends. Per the germline V gene, CDR1 is SEHNR and CDR2 is FQNEAQ (reference sequence). The CDR3 is 14 amino acids. CDR3 in amino acids: CASSEWVLGDGYTF. CDR3 in DNA: TGTGCCAGCAGCGAATGGGTCCTAGGGGATGGCTACACCTTC.

V usage is TRBV18 and J usage is TRBJ1-1; D may be TRBD1 (5 bases). Per germline, CDR1 KGHSH and CDR2 LQKENI. This CDR3 comprises 14 residues. Trimming stripped 3 bases from V and 0 bases from J, with 8 bases between. The CDR3 sequence is CASSPGGVNTEAFF. CDR3 nucleotides: TGTGCCAGCTCACCGGGGGGGGTGAACACTGAAGCTTTCTTT.

This clone came up many times. The chain carries TRBV19 and TRBJ2-7; 7 nucleotides match TRBD1. The trim removed 9 bases at V and 0 bases at J, leaving 8 bases unmatched. The CDR3 spans 14 residues. CDR1 and CDR2 from the germline V gene are LNHDA and SQIVND (reference sequence). The DNA of the CDR3 is TGTGCCAGCGGACCGGGACAGAGCTCCTACGAGCAGTACTTC. This gives the protein CASGPGQSSYEQYF.

The J gene is TRBJ2-1, the V gene TRBV7-2; no clear D. CDR3 size: 12 residues. Germline CDR1 SGHTA, CDR2 FQGNSA. V gave up 2 bases and J gave up 8 bases, with 7 bases separating them. CDR3 residues: CASSLFTDEQFF. In nucleotides, the CDR3 is TGTGCCAGCAGCTTATTTACCGATGAGCAGTTCTTC.

CDR3 amino acids: CASSHSGGAVGELFF. CDR3 sequence (DNA): TGTGCCAGCAGCCATAGCGGGGGGGCCGTCGGGGAGCTGTTTTTT. The chain couples TRBV3-1 (or the pseudogene TRBV3-2) to TRBJ2-2; 11 nucleotides align to TRBD2. Germline V CDR1 and CDR2: LGHDT, YNNKEL (reference sequence). V lost 3 bases and J lost 7; bases outside the gene matches: 4. The CDR3 is 15 amino acids.

V is TRBV19 and J is TRBJ2-5, with TRBD1 matching over 8 bases. The V gene end was trimmed by 2 bases and the J gene end by 4 bases; junction bases not matched to a gene: 6. The germline V gene has CDR1 LNHDA and CDR2 SQIVND (reference sequence). CDR3 length equals 15 residues. As DNA, the CDR3 is TGTGCCAGTAGTATAACCCCGACAGGGGCAGAGACCCAGTACTTC. Amino acids: CASSITPTGAETQYF. The whole variable domain, filled in from reference TRBV19 and TRBJ2-5, reads DGGITQSPKYLFRKEGQNVTLSCEQNLNHDAMYWYRQDPGQGLRLIYYSQIVNDFQKGDIAEGYSVSREKKESFPLTVTSAQKNPTAFYLCASSITPTGAETQYFGPGTRLLVL.

The gene calls are TRBV5-8 and TRBJ1-6, with 8 bases that match TRBD1. Germline CDR1 SGHTS, CDR2 YDEGEE. V gave up 4 bases and J gave up 8 bases; unmatched junction bases: 14. The CDR3 length is 17 residues. The CDR3 sequence: CASSLYKGQGGHSPLHF. The CDR3 DNA reads as TGTGCCAGCAGCCTCTATAAAGGACAGGGCGGTCATTCACCCCTCCACTTT.

The chain combines TRBV15 with TRBJ1-6; D is unclear. Germline CDR1 reads LNHNV; CDR2 reads YYDKDF (reference sequence). CDR3 size: 14 residues. V lost 0 bases, J lost 9 bases, and 9 bases lay in between. The CDR3 is CATSRDLRVSPLHF. CDR3 coding DNA: TGTGCCACCAGCAGAGATTTGCGAGTTTCACCCCTCCACTTT. The full variable domain, in which reference TRBV15 and TRBJ1-6 provide the parts outside the CDR3, is DAMVIQNPRYQVTQFGKPVTLSCSQTLNHNVMYWYQQKSSQAPKLLFHYYDKDFNNEADTPDNFQSRRPNTSFCFLDIRSPGLGDTAMYLCATSRDLRVSPLHFGNGTRLTVT.

J is TRBJ2-7 and V is TRBV7-9, with TRBD1 matching 7 bases. This CDR3 contains 14 residues. Trimming cost V 1 base and J 5 bases; bases outside gene matches: 5. From germline, CDR1 is SEHNR and CDR2 FQNEAQ (reference sequence). The CDR3 DNA reads as TGTGCCAGCAGCTTAGGGGAGACAGGGAACGAGCAGTACTTC. Translated, it gives CASSLGETGNEQYF. The variable domain in full, with the rest retrieved from reference TRBV7-9 and TRBJ2-7, is DTGVSQNPRHKITKRGQNVTFRCDPISEHNRLYWYRQTLGQGPEFLTYFQNEAQLEKSRLLSDRFSAERPKGSFSTLEIQRTEQGDSAMYLCASSLGETGNEQYFGPGTRLTVT.

J is TRBJ2-7 and V is TRBV5-1; D is uncertain. Germline lookup yields CDR1 SGHRS and CDR2 YFSETQ. Trimming stripped 4 bases from V and 5 bases from J, with 16 bases between. The CDR3 totals 14 residues. CDR3 DNA: TGCGCCAGCAGCCCACGAGATAGCCGGGACGAGCAGTACTTC. Translation gives CASSPRDSRDEQYF. Drawing the rest from reference TRBV5-1 and TRBJ2-7, the complete variable domain is KAGVTQTPRYLIKTRGQQVTLSCSPISGHRSVSWYQQTPGQGLQFLFEYFSETQRNKGNFPGRFSGRQFSNSRSEMNVSTLELGDSALYLCASSPRDSRDEQYFGPGTRLTVT.

The CDR3 spells CASGAGTGGDTIYF. CDR3 sequence (DNA): TGTGCTAGTGGGGCCGGGACAGGGGGAGACACCATATATTTT. The chain carries TRBV12-5 and TRBJ1-3; 11 bases are shared with TRBD1. Germline lookup yields CDR1 LGHNT and CDR2 FRNRAP. V shed 6 bases and J 8 bases; nucleotides not matched to a gene: 6. CDR3 length equals 14 residues.

The chain has TRBV18 and TRBJ1-4, with D hard to call. Germline V gene data show CDR1 as KGHSH and CDR2 as LQKENI. The V and J ends lost 6 bases and 3 bases respectively, with 17 bases between them. This CDR3 region has 16 residues. Written as DNA, the CDR3 is TGTGCCAGCTCCCCCCAATCAACGGGAGCTAATGAAAAACTGTTTTTT. Encoded protein: CASSPQSTGANEKLFF. Full variable domain (rest looked up from reference TRBV18 and TRBJ1-4): NAGVMQNPRHLVRRRGQEARLRCSPMKGHSHVYWYRQLPEEGLKFMVYLQKENIIDESGMPKERFSAEFPKEGPSILRIQQVVRGDSAAYFCASSPQSTGANEKLFFGSGTQLSVL.

This sequence joins TRBV25-1 and TRBJ1-2; 10 bases align to TRBD1. V was clipped by 5 bases and J by 4 bases; unmatched bases: 10. Germline V gene lookup returns CDR1 MGHDK and CDR2 SYGVNS. CDR3 length: 16 residues. The CDR3: CASSSGQGLAAYGYTF. As DNA, the CDR3 is TGTGCCAGCAGTTCGGGACAGGGGCTCGCGGCCTATGGCTACACCTTC.

This chain joins TRBV2 and TRBJ2-7; D gene ambiguous. With 2 bases removed from V and 3 bases from J, the gap between germline ends came to 8 bases. The CDR3 is made up of 13 amino acids. CDR1 SNHLY and CDR2 FYNNEI come from the germline V gene. As DNA, the CDR3 is TGTGCCAGCAGTGAATCTGAAGTCTACGAGCAGTACTTC. This translates into CASSESEVYEQYF.

DNA for the CDR3: TGTGCCAGCAGCTTCTCCCAAACCCCGGGGCCAGGCACAGATACGCAGTATTTT. Translating it yields CASSFSQTPGPGTDTQYF. The chain recombines TRBV5-6 with TRBJ2-3, with D perhaps matching TRBD1 or TRBD2 (5 bases each). V shed 2 bases and J shed 1 base, with 20 bases lying between them. The V gene's germline CDR1 is SGHDT and CDR2 YYEEEE. This CDR3 contains 18 residues. Full variable domain (outside the CDR3, taken from reference TRBV5-6 and TRBJ2-3): DAGVTQSPTHLIKTRGQQVTLRCSPKSGHDTVSWYQQALGQGPQFIFQYYEEEERQRGNFPDRFSGHQFPNYSSELNVNALLLGDSALYLCASSFSQTPGPGTDTQYFGPGTRLTVL.